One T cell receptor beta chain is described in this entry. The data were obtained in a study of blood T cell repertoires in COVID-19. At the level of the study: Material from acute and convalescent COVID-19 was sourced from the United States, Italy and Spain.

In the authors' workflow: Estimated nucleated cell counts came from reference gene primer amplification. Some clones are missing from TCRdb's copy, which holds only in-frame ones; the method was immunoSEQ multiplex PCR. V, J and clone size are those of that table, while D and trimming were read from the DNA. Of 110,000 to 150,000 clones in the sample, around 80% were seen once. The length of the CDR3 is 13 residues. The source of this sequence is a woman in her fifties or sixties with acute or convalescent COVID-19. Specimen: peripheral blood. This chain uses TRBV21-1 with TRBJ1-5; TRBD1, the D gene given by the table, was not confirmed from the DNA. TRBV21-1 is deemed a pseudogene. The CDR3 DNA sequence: TGTGCCAAAACGACAGTCAGCAATCAGCCCCAGCATTTT. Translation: CAKTTVSNQPQHF.